The sequence of this T cell receptor beta chain was determined in a study of blood T cell repertoires in COVID-19. Points on this clone: This specimen includes other DNA sequences encoding the same CDR3.

The table came from immunoSEQ multiplex PCR; TCRdb's copy has only in-frame clones and leaves some out. This sample has 400,000 to 450,000 clones, with around nine tenths found just once. Per germline, CDR1 SGDLS and CDR2 YYNGEE. This CDR3 has 14 amino acids. The V segment lost 3 bases and the J segment 0 bases; nucleotides outside the gene matches: 1. What was sequenced was peripheral blood. V is TRBV9 and J is TRBJ2-7; 9 bases agree with TRBD1. The TCR sequence derives from a man younger than 35 with COVID-19, enrolled during active disease. CDR3: CASSATGGSYEQYF. The CDR3 DNA follows: TGTGCCAGCAGCGCGACAGGGGGCTCCTACGAGCAGTACTTC.